This paragraph reports one T cell receptor (beta chain). Its antigen is undetermined. Samples came from patients recovered from mild-to-severe COVID-19. These memory T cells were uncultured and sequenced directly after ex vivo isolation. Trimming took 7 bases from V and 6 from J; bases not matched to a gene: 15. The CDR3 covers 16 residues. The germline gives CDR1 LNHDA, CDR2 SQIVND (reference sequence). The sample belongs to a study of CD4 T cell repertoires in COVID-19. Overall study findings and caveats: Some SARS-CoV-2 clonotypes, between roughly 7 and 27%, recurred in SARS-CoV and/or HKU1 cultures. Sharing of several most expanded SARS-CoV-2-reactive clonotypes across memory subsets suggested intraclonal diversification.

The protocol was immunoSEQ multiplex PCR, while the TCRdb copy is restricted to in-frame clones and leaves out a portion. The sample records more than 65,000 clones, about 83% being singletons. The source is a human donor who had COVID-19. Sequencing was performed on CD4+ T cells from peripheral blood, taken after recovery from COVID-19. The chain uses TRBV19 and TRBJ2-1; TRBD2 aligns across 7 bases. Here the CDR3 reads CASTPGPGLLRNEQFF. The CDR3 DNA reads as TGTGCCAGTACCCCCGGCCCGGGACTATTACGCAATGAGCAGTTCTTC. Full variable domain (remainder filled in from reference TRBV19 and TRBJ2-1): DGGITQSPKYLFRKEGQNVTLSCEQNLNHDAMYWYRQDPGQGLRLIYYSQIVNDFQKGDIAEGYSVSREKKESFPLTVTSAQKNPTAFYLCASTPGPGLLRNEQFFGPGTRLTVL.